The clone carrying this T cell receptor (beta chain) has a handful of counts. Its antigen remains unknown. This specimen belongs to a study of T-cell reconstitution after alpha-beta-depleted transplantation in children. Broader study findings: Once a year had passed after transplant, T-cell counts and diversity came mostly from newly produced T cells.

For TCRbeta, the library was prepared with unique molecular identifiers. TCRdb used MiXCR to reprocess the PCR reads, holding one entry per CDR3 protein. The sample records approximately 430,000 distinct CDR3 sequences, around 16% being singletons. Germline V gene sequence: CDR1 SEHNR, CDR2 FQNEAQ (reference sequence). The length of the CDR3 is 16 residues. V lost 5 bases to trimming and J lost 0 bases, with 14 bases between them. This specimen was PBMCs, mostly from graft donor cells, taken 360 days after TCRalphabeta/CD19-depleted stem cell transplant. The chain joins TRBV7-9 to TRBJ2-1; D is uncertain. The sequence was obtained from a boy under three years old who had a stem cell transplant for Wiskott-Aldrich syndrome, so the T cells may come from the graft donor. CDR3 sequence: CASSPSYGLSYNEQFF. CDR3 nucleotides: TGTGCCAGCAGCCCCTCCTACGGTCTCTCCTACAATGAGCAGTTCTTC.